Reported below is one T cell receptor beta chain. This specimen comes from a study of blood T cells in healthy people across ages. Germline V gives CDR1 MDHEN, CDR2 SYDVKM. V lost 3 bases to trimming and J lost 5 bases, with 10 bases between them. The CDR3 loop spans 13 amino acids. Alongside a J-beta primer mix, a sample-barcoded 5' primer served in a second PCR lasting roughly 7 to 12 cycles. The template-switch adaptor, which had 12 random nucleotides, put a tag on each cDNA molecule. Every sample gave at least 3 million paired-end reads containing CDR3. A single record per CDR3 protein comes from TCRdb applying MiXCR to the 5' RACE reads. The sample holds over 1.5 million distinct CDR3 sequences, roughly 50% seen once.

The chain links TRBV28 to TRBJ2-5; D unclear. The clonotype comes from a woman aged 40 to 49 in good health. Sequencing was performed on blood. CDR3 in DNA: TGTGCCAGCAGTTTCGTCCTCAAGGAGACCCAGTACTTC. This codes for CASSFVLKETQYF.